Listed below are T cell receptor beta chains from one sample, sequenced in a study of graft-versus-host responses after intestinal transplantation. The table came from immunoSEQ multiplex PCR; TCRdb's copy has only in-frame clones and leaves some out. The data contain about 7,400 clones, around two thirds of them singletons. Sequencing used ileum tissue, obtained about 32 weeks after intestinal transplantation. These receptors were taken from a human patient who received an intestinal transplant, so some T cells may come from the graft donor. Both conserved end residues are part of each CDR3. The D gene is left open where the match is weak. Some rows mark clone size as missing; the rest say once, few, many or name a class of expanded clone.

>TRBV19|-|TRBJ2-7|-|14
TGTGCCAGTAGTAGCCGGGTCAGCTCCTACGAGCAGTACTTC
CASSSRVSSYEQYF
>TRBV28|TRBD1|TRBJ1-3|-|15
TGTGCCAGCAGTCCGACAGGGGAGTCCGGAAACACCATATATTTT
CASSPTGESGNTIYF
>TRBV10-1|-|TRBJ2-1|-|14
TGCGCCAGCAGTGGGGGATTTTCCTACAATGAGCAGTTCTTC
CASSGGFSYNEQFF
>TRBV5-1|-|TRBJ1-1|-|13
TGCGCCAGCAGCCCCGTACCGAACACTGAAGCTTTCTTT
CASSPVPNTEAFF
>TRBV4-1|TRBD1|TRBJ2-4|-|21
TGCGCCAGCAGCCAAGCCGGGCGGGGACAGGGGCTTCATAAAGCCAAAAACATTCAGTACTTC
CASSQAGRGQGLHKAKNIQYF
>TRBV5-6|-|TRBJ2-5|-|13
TGTGCCAGCAGCCTCAGGGAGGAAGAGACCCAGTACTTC
CASSLREEETQYF
>TRBV9|TRBD1|TRBJ1-1|few|13
TGTGCCAGCAGCGTAGAAGAAGGGACAGGAGCTTTCTTT
CASSVEEGTGAFF
>TRBV5-1|TRBD1|TRBJ2-5|-|14
TGCGCCAGCAGCCCCACGACAGGGTTAGAGACCCAGTACTTC
CASSPTTGLETQYF
>TRBV28|-|TRBJ2-6|-|16
TGTGCCAGCAGCGCTTCCGATATCTCTGGGGCCAACGTCCTGACTTTC
CASSASDISGANVLTF
>TRBV15|-|TRBJ1-2|-|17
TGTGCCACCAGCAGAGATCGAGGGACGTTGGCACTCTATGGCTACACCTTC
CATSRDRGTLALYGYTF
>TRBV15|-|TRBJ2-4|once|13
TGTGCCACCAGCACAGGGAACAAAAACATTCAGTACTTC
CATSTGNKNIQYF
>TRBV2|TRBD1|TRBJ2-5|-|13
TGTGCCAGCAGGACAGGGGGACAAGAGACCCAGTACTTC
CASRTGGQETQYF
>TRBV5-4|TRBD1|TRBJ1-1|-|15
TGTGCCAGCAGCTTATCACAGGGGTCCTACACTGAAGCTTTCTTT
CASSLSQGSYTEAFF
>TRBV5-1|-|TRBJ1-1|-|13
TGCGCCAGCAGCTTCCCACCGGCAGGGGAGGCTTTCTTT
CASSFPPAGEAFF
>TRBV18|-|TRBJ1-6|-|15
TGTGCCAGCTCACCAGCCCAGGGGCGGGATTCACCCCTCCACTTT
CASSPAQGRDSPLHF
>TRBV30|TRBD1|TRBJ1-2|-|12
TGTGCCTGGCCCCGGGACAGAGTTTGCTACACCTTC
CAWPRDRVCYTF
>TRBV20-1|-|TRBJ2-5|-|11
TGCAGTGCTGAGATGGGGGAGACCCAGTACTTC
CSAEMGETQYF
>TRBV11-3|TRBD1|TRBJ2-2|-|17
TGTGCCAGCAGCTTGGTTAATACAGGGGGTGTCACCGGGGAGCTGTTTTTT
CASSLVNTGGVTGELFF